A single sample gave rise to the 21 T cell receptor beta chains below, sequenced in a study of CD8+CD57+ T cells in acquired aplastic anemia (dated by TCRdb to the late 2010s). The sequencer was an Illumina HiSeq 2000. Genomic DNA was used as template for profiling of TCR beta VDJ combinations and CDR3 sequences. TCRdb cleaned the public reads at Q25 with fastp, built clones with MiXCR and kept in-frame beta chains. For every CDR3 protein sequence, its rows merge into one entry that carries the most common genes and DNA. The sample records some 200,000 distinct CDR3 sequences, around 45% of which are singletons. Of the sample, around 8.8% is held by the ten largest clones. The patients picked for sequencing were ones in whom flow cytometry had shown an expansion of CD8+CD57+ cells. Input material: sorted CD4+, CD8+, or CD8+CD57+ T cells (not recorded which) from PBMCs. The receptor set was obtained from a human donor with aplastic anemia.

The chain recombines TRBV6-5 with TRBJ1-2, with D unresolved. Germline V gene data show CDR1 as MNHEY and CDR2 as SVGAGI. The CDR3 runs to 13 residues. V was cut by 0 bases and J by 5 bases, with 7 bases left in between. The CDR3 sequence: CASSYSRLYGYTF. The CDR3 DNA follows: TGTGCCAGCAGTTACTCGAGGCTATATGGCTACACCTTC.

The rearrangement joins TRBV20-1 to TRBJ2-5; TRBD2 matches 8 bases. Germline V CDR1 and CDR2: DFQATT, SNEGSKA (reference sequence). The CDR3 runs to 12 residues. V gave up 6 bases and J gave up 7 bases; unmatched junction bases: 7. CDR3 in DNA: TGCAGTGCCGGGGGGGGGAGGGCGACCCAGTACTTC. It is translated as CSAGGGRATQYF.

CDR3 sequence: CSVRLTGDVETQYF. Here the CDR3 DNA reads TGCAGCGTTCGGTTGACAGGGGATGTCGAGACCCAGTACTTC. The chain employs TRBV29-1 and TRBJ2-5; 8 bases line up with TRBD1. The length of the CDR3 is 14 residues. CDR1 is SQVTM, CDR2 ANQGSEA, per germline. V lost 5 bases to trimming and J lost 5 bases; unmatched junction nucleotides: 10.

The chain recombines TRBV20-1 with TRBJ2-7; the D gene is possibly TRBD2 (6 bases). V was clipped by 3 bases and J by 3 bases, with 9 bases between them. The CDR3 runs 12 residues. The germline gives CDR1 DFQATT, CDR2 SNEGSKA (reference sequence). The chain's CDR3 is CSASGSGYEQYF. CDR3 DNA sequence: TGCAGTGCTAGCGGGAGCGGCTACGAGCAGTACTTC.

About this clonotype itself: A single base separates this from a much larger clone, so it may be a read error. V gene TRBV11-2 combines with J gene TRBJ2-7; tentatively, D is TRBD1 (7 bases). This CDR3 has 13 amino acids. In germline, CDR1 is SGHAT, CDR2 FQNNGV. The CDR3 coding sequence is TGTGCCAGCAGCTCCCTTCAGACACAGGGGAGGTTCTTC. It specifies CASSSLQTQGRFF.

The chain employs TRBV11-2 and TRBJ2-7; maybe TRBD1 (6 bases). The CDR3 contains 16 residues. V was clipped by 5 bases and J by 2 bases, with 19 bases between them. The V gene's germline CDR1 is SGHAT and CDR2 FQNNGV. As DNA, the CDR3 is TGTGCCAGCAGCCAGAGAGTCCGGGACACTGCCTACGAGCAGTACTTC. It specifies CASSQRVRDTAYEQYF.

The chain carries TRBV10-3 and TRBJ2-1; 7 positions match TRBD1. The CDR3 loop spans 15 amino acids. Germline CDR1 ENHRY, CDR2 SYGVKD. V was clipped by 3 bases and J by 0 bases; unmatched bases: 2. CDR3: CAISDRDSSYNEQFF. CDR3 in DNA: TGTGCCATCAGTGACCGGGACAGCTCCTACAATGAGCAGTTCTTC.

Many counts were recorded for this clonotype. This rearrangement joins TRBV3-1 to TRBJ2-5; 7 bases match TRBD2. Trimming at V came to 5 bases and at J to 5 bases, leaving 5 bases not matched to a gene. The CDR3 runs 13 residues. Germline V gene data show CDR1 as LGHDT and CDR2 as YNNKEL (reference sequence). CDR3 in DNA: TGTGCCAGCAGCTTACTAGCGTACGAGACCCAGTACTTC. Its protein product is CASSLLAYETQYF.

This clonotype was found a few times. The V call is TRBV9, the J call TRBJ1-6; D possibly corresponds to TRBD1 (6 bases). In germline, CDR1 is SGDLS, CDR2 YYNGEE. V lost 0 bases and J 9 bases, leaving 16 bases between the germline ends. This CDR3 has 16 amino acids. The CDR3 here is CASSVDPQGFGSPLHF. The DNA of the CDR3 is TGTGCCAGCAGCGTAGACCCGCAGGGGTTCGGTTCACCCCTCCACTTT.

As regards this clonotype: It may be a read error: a sequence one base away is much more abundant. The chain uses TRBV20-1 and TRBJ2-1; the match to TRBD2 covers 7 bases. The CDR3 runs 14 residues. J gave up 12 bases and V 3 bases, and 14 bases lay outside the gene matches. Germline-derived CDR1 and CDR2 are DFQATT and SNEGSKA (reference sequence). The CDR3 loop is CSASAGRPHDGQFF. In DNA, the CDR3 is TGCAGTGCTAGCGCCGGGAGGCCCCATGATGGGCAGTTCTTC.

This clonotype showed up just a few times. The V gene is TRBV24-1, the J gene TRBJ2-7; 7 bases are shared with TRBD2. The germline gives CDR1 KGHDR, CDR2 SFDVKD. The CDR3 runs 14 residues. The junction had 7 bases not matched to a gene; V was cut back by 3 bases and J by 6 bases. In DNA form, the CDR3 reads TGTGCCACCAGTGATAGTGGCGGGAGCCCCGAGCAGTACTTC. Amino acids: CATSDSGGSPEQYF.

This clonotype was recorded at least ten times. The chain recombines TRBV2 with TRBJ1-2; D unclear. Germline V CDR1 and CDR2: SNHLY, FYNNEI. This CDR3 is 12 amino acids long. With 4 bases removed from V and 2 bases from J, the gap between germline ends came to 5 bases. CDR3: CASSGVNYGYTF. The CDR3 DNA follows: TGTGCCAGCAGTGGTGTGAACTATGGCTACACCTTC.

The genes are TRBV29-1 and TRBJ2-7; 10 nucleotides match TRBD1. The CDR3 loop spans 13 amino acids. The V gene's germline CDR1 is SQVTM and CDR2 ANQGSEA. Trimming cost V 8 bases and J 4 bases; bases outside gene matches: 8. This CDR3 is CSTSGTGVYEQYF. CDR3 bases: TGCAGCACGTCCGGGACAGGGGTGTACGAGCAGTACTTC.

The V call is TRBV15, the J call TRBJ2-7; D possibly corresponds to TRBD2 (5 bases). This CDR3 has 14 residues. V was pared by 0 bases and J by 2 bases, with 8 bases between. CDR1 and CDR2 (germline): LNHNV, YYDKDF (reference sequence). The CDR3 loop is CATSREAGPYEQYF. The CDR3 region has the DNA TGTGCCACCAGCAGAGAGGCGGGCCCCTACGAGCAGTACTTC.

The CDR3 loop reads CAISENIATNEKLFF. Here the CDR3 DNA reads TGTGCCATCAGTGAAAACATTGCAACTAATGAAAAACTGTTTTTT. V gene TRBV10-3 combines with J gene TRBJ1-4; D unresolved. The CDR3 spans 15 residues. Looked up from germline, CDR1 is ENHRY and CDR2 is SYGVKD. The germline V and J ends were trimmed by 3 bases and 0 bases, with 8 bases remaining between them.

This clonotype was counted at least ten times. The V gene is TRBV6-1, the J gene TRBJ1-1; D unresolved. Germline lookup yields CDR1 MNHNS and CDR2 SASEGT. The CDR3 loop spans 12 amino acids. Trimming took 7 bases from V and 3 from J, leaving 9 bases between them. This chain's CDR3 is CASTLTDTEAFF. CDR3 coding DNA: TGTGCCAGCACGCTAACCGACACTGAAGCTTTCTTT.

For the CDR3, the DNA is TGTGCCAGCAGTTATAGCGGGAAGGGGGTAAGCATTCAGTACTTC. Protein: CASSYSGKGVSIQYF. This rearrangement joins TRBV2 to TRBJ2-4; the match to TRBD2 covers 8 bases. The CDR3 contains 15 residues. V lost 5 bases to trimming and J lost 9 bases; unmatched junction nucleotides: 12. In germline, CDR1 is SNHLY, CDR2 FYNNEI.

The V and J genes are TRBV25-1 and TRBJ1-1; D possibly corresponds to TRBD1 (5 bases). V was pared by 10 bases and J by 3 bases, with 15 bases between. This CDR3 comprises 13 residues. Germline CDR1 and CDR2: MGHDK and SYGVNS. The CDR3 DNA reads as TGTGCCACCCGGGGCGCCGGCTACACTGAAGCTTTCTTT. The encoded protein is CATRGAGYTEAFF.

V and J are TRBV20-1 and TRBJ2-4; a weak D match, TRBD1 (6 bases). The germline V and J ends were trimmed by 2 bases and 8 bases, with 16 bases remaining between them. CDR1 is DFQATT and CDR2 is SNEGSKA in the germline V gene (reference sequence). The CDR3 covers 14 residues. CDR3 nucleotides: TGCAGTGCTAGAACTCCTGGACAGCTGGACATTCAGTACTTC. Protein product: CSARTPGQLDIQYF.

This chain connects TRBV9 to TRBJ2-7; 7 nucleotides line up with TRBD1. J gave up 3 bases and V 0 bases, and 6 bases lay outside the gene matches. This CDR3 is built from 15 residues. CDR1 is SGDLS and CDR2 is YYNGEE in the germline V gene. CDR3 nucleotides: TGTGCCAGCAGCGTAGGGGCAGGGGGAATCTACGAGCAGTACTTC. This encodes CASSVGAGGIYEQYF. Drawing the rest from reference TRBV9 and TRBJ2-7, the complete variable domain is DSGVTQTPKHLITATGQRVTLRCSPRSGDLSVYWYQQSLDQGLQFLIQYYNGEERAKGNILERFSAQQFPDLHSELNLSSLELGDSALYFCASSVGAGGIYEQYFGPGTRLTVT.

V gene TRBV7-4 combines with J gene TRBJ1-2; 7 bases align to TRBD1. Germline V gene sequence: CDR1 SGHVT, CDR2 SQSDAQ. Germline trimming cut 1 base from V and 5 bases from J; bases unmatched to any gene: 4. The CDR3 loop spans 14 amino acids. The CDR3 sequence: CASSLGTGIYGYTF. In DNA form, the CDR3 reads TGTGCCAGCAGCTTAGGGACAGGAATATATGGCTACACCTTC.